One sample yielded the 30 T cell receptor beta chains listed below, sequenced in a study of CD8 T cells in ankylosing spondylitis. MiXCR, run by TCRdb on the 5' RACE reads, gives a single entry per CDR3 protein. The data show 150,000 to 200,000 distinct CDR3 sequences, about 18% seen once. Sequencing used blood, either unsorted or a sorted T cell fraction (not recorded which). The source of these receptors is a male donor between 5 and 35 years old with ankylosing spondylitis or in good health (not recorded which).

At least ten counts were recorded for this clonotype. The chain recombines TRBV5-6 with TRBJ1-5, with a tentative D call TRBD1 (6 bases). From germline, CDR1 is SGHDT and CDR2 YYEEEE. Trimming stripped 1 base from V and 0 bases from J, with 8 bases between. CDR3 length: 15 amino acids. Written as DNA, the CDR3 is TGTGCCAGCAGCTTGCAGGGGAATAGCAATCAGCCCCAGCATTTT. Translating gives CASSLQGNSNQPQHF.

The sample holds many counts of this clonotype. The chain links TRBV7-9 to TRBJ2-1; 10 nucleotides line up with TRBD2. The CDR3 sequence is 20 residues long. With 3 bases clipped from V and 1 base from J, the junction kept 15 bases outside the gene matches. CDR1 SEHNR and CDR2 FQNEAQ come from the germline V gene (reference sequence). The CDR3 is CASSLGPAGGTERSYNEQFF. CDR3 nucleotide sequence: TGTGCCAGCAGCTTGGGCCCAGCGGGAGGGACCGAGCGTTCCTACAATGAGCAGTTCTTC.

This clonotype was seen at least ten times. The genes are TRBV11-2 and TRBJ2-3, with 8 bases identical to TRBD2. Germline V gene sequence: CDR1 SGHAT, CDR2 FQNNGV. V gave up 3 bases and J gave up 5 bases; unmatched junction bases: 4. The length of the CDR3 is 14 residues. In DNA, the CDR3 is TGTGCCAGCAGCTTGAACGCGGGAGGAGATACGCAGTATTTT. Translated, it gives CASSLNAGGDTQYF.

Many counts were recorded for this clonotype. V gene TRBV28 combines with J gene TRBJ2-1; D may match TRBD1 or TRBD2 (5 bases each). V was trimmed by 2 bases and J by 7 bases, leaving 12 bases between them. The CDR3 runs to 14 residues. Germline CDR1 is MDHEN and CDR2 is SYDVKM. CDR3 bases: TGTGCCAGCAGTTTAGGGACGGAGAAGAATGAGCAGTTCTTC. It codes for CASSLGTEKNEQFF. Looking up the rest from reference TRBV28 and TRBJ2-1 gives the full variable domain: DVKVTQSSRYLVKRTGEKVFLECVQDMDHENMFWYRQDPGLGLRLIYFSYDVKMKEKGDIPEGYSVSREKKERFSLILESASTNQTSMYLCASSLGTEKNEQFFGPGTRLTVL.

This clonotype was detected many times. The CDR3 nucleotides read TGTGCCTGGAGTCCAAACGACATTAACAATGAGCAGTTCTTC. It yields the protein CAWSPNDINNEQFF. The V gene is TRBV30, the J gene TRBJ2-1; D not certain. Germline V gene data show CDR1 as GTSNPN and CDR2 as SVGIG (reference sequence). V dropped 2 bases and J dropped 5 bases, with 13 bases sitting between them. The CDR3 sequence is 14 residues long.

This clonotype has a count of ten or more. The chain couples TRBV29-1 to TRBJ2-1, with D possibly matching TRBD1 (5 bases). V was pared by 8 bases and J by 6 bases, with 11 bases between. CDR1 SQVTM and CDR2 ANQGSEA come from the germline V gene. The CDR3 has 11 amino acids. The chain's CDR3 is CSIQETNEQFF. CDR3 sequence (DNA): TGCAGCATACAGGAAACCAATGAGCAGTTCTTC.

V and J are TRBV5-4 and TRBJ2-1; D might be TRBD2 (7 bases). Germline CDR1 and CDR2: SGHNT and YYREEE (reference sequence). V lost 2 bases to trimming and J lost 8 bases, with 17 bases between them. This CDR3 is 15 amino acids long. The CDR3 reads CASSLGRGKADEQFF. The CDR3 coding sequence is TGTGCCAGCAGCTTAGGGAGGGGGAAAGCGGATGAGCAGTTCTTC.

This clonotype was observed many times. The rearrangement joins TRBV27 to TRBJ2-5, with no clear D. CDR1 and CDR2 (germline): MNHEY, SMNVEV (reference sequence). With 0 bases removed from V and 1 base from J, the gap between germline ends came to 3 bases. The CDR3 has 13 amino acids. As DNA, the CDR3 is TGTGCCAGCAGTTTATCGGCCCAAGAGACCCAGTACTTC. This codes for CASSLSAQETQYF.

CDR3 loop: CSARGGTNEKLFF. Written as DNA, the CDR3 is TGCAGTGCTAGAGGGGGAACTAATGAAAAACTGTTTTTT. J is TRBJ1-4 and V is TRBV20-1; D remains unclear. The V gene lost 1 base and the J gene lost 1 base, with 4 bases spanning the gap. The CDR3 has 13 residues. Germline CDR1 reads DFQATT; CDR2 reads SNEGSKA (reference sequence).

The table lists this clonotype with many counts. The chain recombines TRBV30 with TRBJ2-4; D unclear. Germline values: CDR1 GTSNPN, CDR2 SVGIG (reference sequence). Between the trimmed V and J ends, which lost 1 base and 0 bases, there was a span of 13 bases. The CDR3 is made up of 16 amino acids. The chain's CDR3 is CAWSGPDGLAKNIQYF. CDR3 in DNA: TGTGCCTGGAGTGGCCCGGACGGGTTAGCCAAAAACATTCAGTACTTC.

This clonotype showed up many times. The chain is built from TRBV7-8 and TRBJ1-1, with unresolved D. Germline V gives CDR1 SGHVS, CDR2 FQNEAQ. The CDR3 covers 15 residues. Trimming cost V 5 bases and J 0 bases, with 13 bases left between them. DNA of the CDR3: TGTGCCAGCAGCCCTAGTACAGCCATGAACACTGAAGCTTTCTTT. Its protein is CASSPSTAMNTEAFF.

The rearrangement uses TRBV29-1 and TRBJ2-7; tentative D call: TRBD2 (7 bases). The CDR3 loop spans 15 amino acids. CDR1 SQVTM and CDR2 ANQGSEA come from the germline V gene. V lost 7 bases, J lost 1 base, and 20 bases lay in between. In nucleotides, the CDR3 is TGCAGCGCCGGGACGGGGGGCCCAGGGTCCTACGAGCAGTACTTC. Translation gives CSAGTGGPGSYEQYF.

This clonotype was counted many times. The chain combines TRBV7-8 with TRBJ2-1; 7 bases are a match to TRBD2. This CDR3 comprises 14 residues. The germline gives CDR1 SGHVS, CDR2 FQNEAQ. V gave up 1 base and J gave up 8 bases; unmatched junction bases: 5. CDR3 amino acids: CASSLGGRAYEQFF. DNA of the CDR3: TGTGCCAGCAGCTTAGGAGGGAGGGCCTATGAGCAGTTCTTC.

This clonotype came up many times. The chain carries TRBV5-5 and TRBJ2-2, with D tentatively TRBD2 (6 bases). The CDR3 contains 15 residues. CDR1 SGHKS and CDR2 YYEKEE come from the germline V gene (reference sequence). V lost 4 bases, J lost 2 bases, and 12 bases lay in between. The CDR3 spells CASSRAGYNTGELFF. The DNA of the CDR3 is TGTGCCAGCAGCCGCGCGGGGTACAACACCGGGGAGCTGTTTTTT.

This clonotype has just a few counts. The chain has TRBV7-7 and TRBJ2-1; TRBD2 matches 7 bases. The V gene end was trimmed by 4 bases and the J gene end by 5 bases; junction bases not matched to a gene: 11. The germline gives CDR1 SSHAT, CDR2 FNYEAQ (reference sequence). CDR3 length equals 16 residues. The CDR3 nucleotides read TGTGCCAGCAGCTACTCACCTACTAGCGTCCACAATGAGCAGTTCTTC. Its protein is CASSYSPTSVHNEQFF.

This clonotype was observed many times. The V call is TRBV5-5, the J call TRBJ2-3; tentatively, D is TRBD1 (5 bases). CDR1 is SGHKS and CDR2 is YYEKEE in the germline V gene (reference sequence). CDR3 length equals 14 residues. Between the trimmed V and J ends, which lost 2 bases and 2 bases, there was a span of 9 bases. The CDR3 sequence: CASSFPRATDTQYF. Here the CDR3 DNA reads TGTGCCAGCAGCTTCCCCAGGGCCACAGATACGCAGTATTTT.

This clonotype was picked up many times. The chain has TRBV11-2 and TRBJ2-3; 9 nucleotides agree with TRBD1. The CDR3 is 16 residues long. CDR1 is SGHAT, CDR2 FQNNGV, per germline. Trimming cost V 8 bases and J 4 bases; bases outside gene matches: 13. As DNA, the CDR3 is TGTGCCAGCCTAGAACGGGACAGGGCCAGGGCAGATACGCAGTATTTT. Its translation is CASLERDRARADTQYF.

The chain is built from TRBV6-1 and TRBJ2-7, with TRBD1 matching 7 bases. The CDR3 is 15 residues long. After removal of 4 bases from V and 0 bases from J, the junction contained 6 bases not matched to a gene. Germline V gene lookup returns CDR1 MNHNS and CDR2 SASEGT. CDR3 DNA: TGTGCCAGCAGTGCAACAGGGGCGAGCTCCTACGAGCAGTACGTC. Its protein product is CASSATGASSYEQYV.

This clonotype appeared many times. As DNA, the CDR3 is TGTGCCAGCAGCTTATCCGACAGGCCATATGGCTACACCTTC. Translated: CASSLSDRPYGYTF. The chain employs TRBV7-9 and TRBJ1-2; TRBD1 is a possible D gene (6 bases). Deletions cut 2 bases from V and 5 bases from J, with 12 bases between. CDR3 length: 14 residues. Looked up from germline, CDR1 is SEHNR and CDR2 is FQNEAQ (reference sequence). Looking up the rest from reference TRBV7-9 and TRBJ1-2 gives the full variable domain: DTGVSQNPRHKITKRGQNVTFRCDPISEHNRLYWYRQTLGQGPEFLTYFQNEAQLEKSRLLSDRFSAERPKGSFSTLEIQRTEQGDSAMYLCASSLSDRPYGYTFGSGTRLTVV.

The DNA of the CDR3 is TGTGCCAGTAGTCCCGGACAGGGGGCATGGAATGAGCAGTTCTTC. The encoded protein is CASSPGQGAWNEQFF. The chain uses TRBV19 and TRBJ2-1, with 11 bases matching TRBD1. V dropped 5 bases and J dropped 7; count of bases not matched to a gene: 7. The germline gives CDR1 LNHDA, CDR2 SQIVND (reference sequence). This CDR3 comprises 15 residues.

The sample holds many counts of this clonotype. J is TRBJ2-3 and V is TRBV29-1, with 8 positions matching TRBD2. With V trimmed by 6 bases and J by 4 bases, 6 bases remained unmatched. The CDR3 length is 13 residues. Germline CDR1 and CDR2: SQVTM and ANQGSEA. CDR3 coding DNA: TGCAGCGTCGGGGGGGTAGCCTCAGATACGCAGTATTTT. Its protein product is CSVGGVASDTQYF.

The sample holds many counts of this clonotype. The CDR3 spells CASRTGARGNEQFF. The CDR3 DNA reads TGTGCCAGCAGGACCGGGGCCAGGGGAAATGAGCAGTTCTTC. The chain links TRBV27 to TRBJ2-1, with D perhaps matching TRBD1 (6 bases). The CDR3 loop spans 14 amino acids. With 6 bases removed from V and 7 bases from J, the gap between germline ends came to 16 bases. CDR1 MNHEY and CDR2 SMNVEV come from the germline V gene (reference sequence).

This clonotype was observed many times. This chain joins TRBV6-2 or TRBV6-3 and TRBJ2-7; D might be TRBD2 (5 bases). This CDR3 has 16 amino acids. Germline-derived CDR1 and CDR2 are MNHEY and SVGEGT. V shed 0 bases and J shed 0 bases, with 12 bases lying between them. For the CDR3, the DNA is TGTGCCAGCAGTTACTCCGGACTTGGAGGCTCCTACGAGCAGTACTTC. Amino acids: CASSYSGLGGSYEQYF.

At least ten counts were recorded for this clonotype. The chain recombines TRBV5-6 with TRBJ2-3, with D perhaps matching TRBD1 (8 bases). Germline V CDR1 and CDR2: SGHDT, YYEEEE. The ends were cut back, 5 bases at V and 5 bases at J, with 18 bases in the middle. The CDR3 is 15 residues long. The CDR3 protein is CASSSGQGAGDTQYF. In DNA, the CDR3 is TGTGCCAGCAGTAGCGGGCAGGGGGCAGGAGATACGCAGTATTTT.

The sample holds a few counts of this clonotype. The chain employs TRBV6-2 or TRBV6-3 and TRBJ2-7; 7 bases align to TRBD1. Per germline, CDR1 MNHEY and CDR2 SVGEGT. This CDR3 has 15 amino acids. Losses at the gene ends were 6 bases for V and 3 bases for J; bases not matched to a gene: 11. The CDR3 DNA reads TGTGCCAGCAGCCCATACAGGGGAAGGGGCTACGAGCAGTACTTC. Its translation: CASSPYRGRGYEQYF.

This clonotype was picked up many times. This rearrangement joins TRBV5-6 to TRBJ2-2, with TRBD2 matching over 14 bases. The CDR3 loop spans 19 amino acids. Per the germline V gene, CDR1 is SGHDT and CDR2 is YYEEEE. V trimming: 4 bases; J trimming: 3 bases; junction bases outside the gene matches: 11. The CDR3 DNA follows: TGTGCCAGCAGCGCCCGTGGGGGACTAGCGGGAGTCGACACCGGGGAGCTGTTTTTT. The encoded protein is CASSARGGLAGVDTGELFF. Variable domain in full (rest from reference TRBV5-6 and TRBJ2-2): DAGVTQSPTHLIKTRGQQVTLRCSPKSGHDTVSWYQQALGQGPQFIFQYYEEEERQRGNFPDRFSGHQFPNYSSELNVNALLLGDSALYLCASSARGGLAGVDTGELFFGEGSRLTVL.

The chain combines TRBV24-1 with TRBJ2-5, with D maybe TRBD1 (5 bases). The CDR3 has 15 amino acids. V was trimmed by 1 base and J by 1 base, leaving 9 bases between them. Germline loops: CDR1 KGHDR, CDR2 SFDVKD. The CDR3 protein is CATSDFHRSQETQYF. As DNA, the CDR3 is TGTGCCACCAGTGATTTTCACAGGTCCCAAGAGACCCAGTACTTC.

In its sample, this clonotype was seen many times. The genes are TRBV7-8 and TRBJ2-1, with TRBD2 matching over 9 bases. Germline V gives CDR1 SGHVS, CDR2 FQNEAQ. This CDR3 has 15 amino acids. With V trimmed by 4 bases and J by 13 bases, 14 bases remained unmatched. This CDR3 reads CASSSGQREEGAQFF. Here the CDR3 DNA reads TGTGCCAGCAGCTCCGGGCAGCGGGAGGAAGGGGCCCAGTTCTTC.

At least ten counts were recorded for this clonotype. The chain uses TRBV7-2 and TRBJ2-1; D not certain. The ends were cut back, 3 bases at V and 6 bases at J, with 12 bases in the middle. CDR3 length: 14 residues. From germline, CDR1 is SGHTA and CDR2 FQGNSA. The CDR3 DNA follows: TGTGCCAGCAGCTTCCCCTCCAGGAGCAATGAGCAGTTCTTC. Its protein product is CASSFPSRSNEQFF.

In its sample, this clonotype was seen many times. This chain links TRBV29-1 with TRBJ1-2; 7 bases map to TRBD1. Losses at the gene ends were 3 bases for V and 4 bases for J; bases not matched to a gene: 8. Looked up from germline, CDR1 is SQVTM and CDR2 is ANQGSEA. This CDR3 is built from 14 residues. CDR3 sequence (DNA): TGCAGCGTTGACCAGGGGGTAACTACCTATGGCTACACCTTC. This translates into CSVDQGVTTYGYTF.